The entry below describes one T cell receptor (beta chain). As yet, its antigen is unknown. This sample stems from a study of a mutant IDH1 vaccine in newly diagnosed glioma. Study details: First vaccine doses came 4-6 weeks after radiotherapy alone, or with temozolomide cycles.

TCRdb's table, derived via immunoSEQ multiplex PCR, lists solely in-frame clones and lacks some. Of roughly 49,000 clones in the sample, 92% were seen once. In germline, CDR1 is MNHEY, CDR2 SMNVEV (reference sequence). The junction had 8 bases not matched to a gene; V was cut back by 6 bases and J by 4 bases. The CDR3 totals 15 residues. Documented time point: week 35, safety follow-up. A 20-mer mutant IDH1 peptide at 300 ug was injected subcutaneously with topical imiquimod. Findings of the study overall: Of all patients, under 95% showed vaccine-induced immune responses.

The sample was PBMCs, taken from a glioma patient whose treatment included an IDH1 peptide vaccine. The TCR was taken from a man in his fifties with glioma. The chain recombines TRBV27 with TRBJ2-5, with 10 bases lining up with TRBD2. CDR3 sequence: CASSGAGGPRETQYF. The DNA for the CDR3 is TGTGCCAGCAGCGGAGCGGGGGGGCCTAGAGAGACCCAGTACTTC.